This TCR beta chain emerged from a study of cytomegalovirus exposure and HLA in healthy donors. PCR was performed using 60 Vbeta and 13 Jbeta primers. Measured with immunoSEQ multiplex PCR; TCRdb has only the in-frame clones, and not every one. This specimen shows approximately 51,000 clones; the ten leading clones hold roughly 26%. Study-wide results and caveats: Altogether, some 170 TCR beta chains were recorded as cytomegalovirus-associated. The majority of TCR sequences were rare, yet some public TCRs appeared in many donors.

With regard to this clone: Its antigen remains unknown.

The V and J ends lost 5 bases and 1 base respectively, with 14 bases between them. The CDR3 loop spans 15 amino acids. CDR1 is MDHEN and CDR2 is SYDVKM in the germline V gene. The sequencing sample was made of PBMCs. The rearrangement links TRBV28 to TRBJ1-1; possibly TRBD1 for D (5 bases). The TCR comes from a man aged 35 to 55 in good health and CMV-seropositive. As DNA, the CDR3 is TGTGCCAGCAGTCTACGCGGGGCTAAGAACACTGAAGCTTTCTTT. This gives the protein CASSLRGAKNTEAFF.